One and the same sample provided the 3 T cell receptor beta chains below, sequenced in a study of shared T cell receptors in the human thymus. Assay: immunoSEQ multiplex PCR; the TCRdb copy retains only in-frame clones and omits some. The table includes some 640,000 clones, roughly 86% detected once. The sample was also reused in another study, on human thymus T cells.

The material sequenced was thymocytes. These receptors were collected from a boy younger than two with a congenital heart defect.

The rearrangement links TRBV28 to TRBJ2-5, with 12 bases fitting TRBD2. V lost 6 bases, J lost 5 bases, and 16 bases stayed unmatched. The CDR3 is 18 residues long. Germline CDR1 MDHEN, CDR2 SYDVKM. The CDR3 loop reads CASRVKPPSGGVQETQYF. As DNA, the CDR3 is TGTGCCAGCAGGGTTAAGCCGCCTAGCGGGGGGGTACAGGAGACCCAGTACTTC.

J is TRBJ1-2 and V is TRBV5-6, with 7 nucleotides matching TRBD1. J gave up 2 bases and V 3 bases, and 4 bases lay outside the gene matches. CDR3 length: 14 residues. CDR1 is SGHDT and CDR2 is YYEEEE in the germline V gene. The CDR3 nucleotides are TGTGCCAGCAGCTCAAACAGGGGCAACTATGGCTACACCTTC. Translating it yields CASSSNRGNYGYTF.

This chain joins TRBV4-2 and TRBJ1-5, with a possible D match to TRBD1 (6 bases). Trimming stripped 0 bases from V and 6 bases from J, with 18 bases between. Per the germline V gene, CDR1 is LGHNA and CDR2 is YNFKEQ. CDR3 length: 17 residues. Here the CDR3 reads CASSQDLGGRRGQPQHF. The CDR3 DNA reads as TGTGCCAGCAGCCAAGATCTCGGGGGGCGCCGAGGTCAGCCCCAGCATTTT.